This paragraph covers one T cell receptor beta chain sequence. Original processing notes: The assay estimated nucleated cells by amplifying reference gene primers. Data came from immunoSEQ multiplex PCR; TCRdb stores just in-frame clones and leaves some out. V and J calls and clone size follow that table, whereas D and trimming were derived from the DNA. The sample yields some 41,000 clones, roughly nine tenths seen once. The record originates from a study of blood T cell repertoires in COVID-19. Study overall: Researchers got acute and convalescent COVID-19 samples from the United States, Italy and Spain. The cDNA or gDNA used as material had been derived from T cells, B-cell-depleted T cells, or PBMCs.

This CDR3 region has 15 residues. Germline CDR1 and CDR2: SGDLS and YYNGEE. Trimming at V came to 3 bases and at J to 5 bases, leaving 9 bases not matched to a gene. The sequencing sample was made of peripheral blood. The receptor was isolated from a human donor in a cohort sampled during active COVID-19. This chain connects TRBV9 to TRBJ2-5, with 8 bases lining up with TRBD1. This chain's CDR3 is CASSAPAGGTETQYF. DNA for the CDR3: TGTGCCAGCAGCGCCCCCGCAGGGGGCACTGAGACCCAGTACTTC.